A selection of T cell receptor beta chains follows, all from one sample in a study of T cell changes during pregnancy in multiple sclerosis. The data were produced by immunoSEQ multiplex PCR, yet TCRdb's version contains in-frame clones alone and is incomplete. The data hold about 15,000 clones, with almost 96% observed a single time. Sequencing was performed on peripheral blood, taken in the third trimester of pregnancy. These receptor sequences come from a female donor with multiple sclerosis, enrolled in a pregnancy study. The CDR3 runs from the conserved cysteine through the conserved F or W. D genes are given only for firm matches. The listing skips clone size in some rows; elsewhere it reads once, few, many or a size class.

j_call,v_call,clone_size,d_call,cdr3_aa,cdr3_nt
TRBJ2-1,TRBV5-1,.,TRBD2,CASSPYPSGTYNEQFF,TGCGCCAGCAGCCCGTACCCTAGCGGGACATACAATGAGCAGTTCTTC
TRBJ2-1,TRBV19,.,TRBD1,CASRPTGGTYNEQFF,TGTGCCAGTAGACCGACAGGGGGCACCTACAATGAGCAGTTCTTC
TRBJ2-7,TRBV23-1,.,TRBD1,CASSLTGTGRSYEQYF,TGCGCCAGCAGTCTCACCGGGACAGGGCGTTCATACGAGCAGTACTTC
TRBJ1-6,TRBV11-1,.,TRBD1,CASSTPGQGDSPLHF,TGTGCCAGCAGCACACCGGGACAGGGGGATTCACCCCTCCACTTT
TRBJ2-5,TRBV19,.,TRBD2,CASRRSAGETQYF,TGTGCCAGTCGACGGTCAGCGGGGGAGACCCAGTACTTC
TRBJ2-2,TRBV7-9,.,.,CASSQDRFTGELFF,TGTGCCAGCAGCCAAGACAGGTTTACGGGGGAGCTGTTTTTT
TRBJ1-2,TRBV25-1,.,.,CASSEWGTPTNYGYTF,TGTGCCAGCAGTGAATGGGGGACACCTACCAACTATGGCTACACCTTC
TRBJ2-5,TRBV9,.,.,CASSVETGGAGTQYF,TGTGCCAGCAGCGTAGAGACTGGCGGCGCGGGGACCCAGTACTTC
TRBJ1-4,TRBV2,once,TRBD1,CASKDRGSTNEKLFF,TGTGCCAGCAAGGACAGGGGCTCAACTAATGAAAAACTGTTTTTT
TRBJ2-7,TRBV21-1,.,.,CASRLPRTGGLQHYEQYF,TGTGCCAGCAGACTCCCTAGAACGGGGGGACTACAGCACTACGAGCAGTACTTC
TRBJ1-4,TRBV4-1,.,.,CASSQVRVSEKLFF,TGCGCCAGCAGCCAGGTTCGGGTCAGCGAAAAACTGTTTTTT
TRBJ1-5,TRBV6-6,.,TRBD1,CASRLTGDQPQHF,TGTGCCAGCAGATTGACAGGGGACCAGCCCCAGCATTTT
TRBJ2-1,TRBV10-3,.,.,CAASAGLSNEQFF,TGTGCCGCCTCCGCGGGGCTAAGTAATGAGCAGTTCTTC
TRBJ2-2,TRBV29-1,.,.,CSVELPRGTGELFF,TGCAGCGTTGAGTTACCGAGGGGGACCGGGGAGCTGTTTTTT
TRBJ1-6,TRBV5-1,.,TRBD1,CASSREGADNSPLHF,TGCGCCAGCAGTCGGGAGGGGGCCGATAATTCACCCCTCCACTTT
TRBJ2-7,TRBV7-3,.,TRBD2,CASSPGGGLAYEQYF,TGTGCCAGCTCGCCGGGGGGGGGACTAGCCTACGAGCAGTACTTC
TRBJ1-1,TRBV7-9,.,.,CASSQAWNTEAFF,TGTGCCAGCAGCCAGGCCTGGAACACTGAAGCTTTCTTT
TRBJ2-1,TRBV7-2,.,TRBD1,CASSLSGTAFSLYNEQFF,TGTGCCAGCAGCTTATCCGGGACAGCCTTTTCCTTATACAATGAGCAGTTCTTC
TRBJ1-2,TRBV19,.,.,CASKAGQGFLGYGYTF,TGTGCCAGTAAAGCGGGACAAGGTTTCCTGGGCTATGGCTACACCTTC
TRBJ2-1,TRBV7-2,.,TRBD2,CASSLLGLAGAVSYNEQFF,TGTGCCAGCAGCCTGCTGGGACTAGCGGGGGCCGTCTCCTACAATGAGCAGTTCTTC
TRBJ1-2,TRBV25-1,.,.,CASTPRTGFYGYTF,TGTGCCAGCACCCCTCGTACGGGGTTTTATGGCTACACCTTC
TRBJ1-5,TRBV6-6,.,.,CASSHGGEHQPQHF,TGTGCCAGCAGCCACGGGGGGGAACATCAGCCCCAGCATTTT
TRBJ2-5,TRBV7-9,.,TRBD1,CASSFGDREGETQYF,TGTGCCAGCAGCTTCGGGGACAGGGAGGGAGAGACCCAGTACTTC
TRBJ1-4,TRBV7-2,.,TRBD1,CASSSYRGQGREKLFF,TGTGCCAGCAGCTCCTACCGGGGACAGGGACGCGAAAAACTGTTTTTT